This note documents a single T cell receptor (beta chain) sequence. The junction and the germline gene differ at one end; a read error may be behind it. This same CDR3 is encoded by further DNA sequences in the sample. This sample is drawn from a study of shared clonotypes between healthy human individuals. Germline CDR1 DFQATT, CDR2 SNEGSKA (reference sequence). There are 11 residues in the CDR3. The assay was immunoSEQ multiplex PCR, and TCRdb's table has in-frame clones only and misses some. The sample contains 550,000 to 700,000 clones, about three quarters of which appear only once. V is TRBV20-1 and J is TRBJ1-5, with no clear D. The sequencing input was memory CD4+ T cells sorted from blood. Subset of the sample: CD45RA-negative fraction. This clonotype originated in a woman in her 30s in good health. The CDR3 coding sequence is TGCAGTGCCAGAGGGCTGGGGCCCCAGCATTTT. This codes for CSARGLGPQHF.